This is a list of T cell receptor beta chains from one sample in a study of T cells expressing NK-cell markers. TCRdb reprocessed the 5' RACE reads, keeping one entry per CDR3 protein, no DNA. The sample table sets out around 550,000 distinct CDR3 sequences. The sequencing input was blood T cells: a sorted CD56 or NKG2C T cell subset, CD4+ or CD8+ T cells, or bulk PBMC T cells (not recorded which). The receptors stem from a man aged 18 to 30 in good health. Both conserved end residues are part of each CDR3.

>TRBJ1-5|TRBV6-1
CASSTGQGGNQPQHF
>TRBJ1-3|TRBV2
CASTGTDTGNTIYF
>TRBJ2-2|TRBV5-1
CASTTVVTGELFF
>TRBJ2-1|TRBV7-8
CASSLGSSGRAQSYNEQFF
>TRBJ2-7|TRBV7-2
CASSSPGTYTYEQYF
>TRBJ2-1|TRBV5-1
CASSLIPGTNNEQFF
>TRBJ1-2|TRBV7-9
CASSRTGGRGYTF
>TRBJ2-1|TRBV10-3
CAISESAGAWEQFF
>TRBJ2-3|TRBV5-1
CASSLAELSDTQYF
>TRBJ2-3|TRBV5-6
CASSPGGGGRDGTQYF
>TRBJ2-1|TRBV5-4
CASSPATMSVQFF
>TRBJ2-2|TRBV12-3/TRBV12-4
CASNPKRREMGGELFF
>TRBJ1-1|TRBV18
CASSPRASNTEAFF
>TRBJ2-1|TRBV5-5
CASSLVRTVSVNEQFF
>TRBJ2-3|TRBV5-5
CASSILGGADTQYF
>TRBJ2-3|TRBV6-1
CASSAPGTDTQYF
>TRBJ2-2|TRBV5-1
CASSPLDRANTGELFF
>TRBJ2-7|TRBV19
CASKPGQGPFEQYF
>TRBJ2-2|TRBV20-1
CSARDPRLAALTGELFF
>TRBJ2-1|TRBV6-1
CATLMGLAGGYNEQFF
>TRBJ2-3|TRBV20-1
CSARGREITDTQYF
>TRBJ2-3|TRBV15
CATSGRLAVTSTDTQYF
>TRBJ2-1|TRBV12-3/TRBV12-4
CASSPDRMRESEQFF
>TRBJ1-2|TRBV20-1
CSARAGQGKGGYTF
>TRBJ2-7|TRBV15
CATSTIPGQSEQYF